These 3 T cell receptor beta chains share one sample of origin, sequenced in a study of cytomegalovirus exposure and HLA in healthy donors. The PCR was carried out with 60 Vbeta primers and 13 Jbeta primers. The data were produced by immunoSEQ multiplex PCR, yet TCRdb's version contains in-frame clones alone and is incomplete. This table has about 180,000 clones, around four fifths appearing once. Sequencing was performed on PBMCs. These receptors were taken from a woman aged 60-70 years in good health and CMV-seropositive.

With respect to this clone: Relative to the germline gene, one junction end is altered; a read error may explain this. V gene TRBV9 combines with J gene TRBJ2-6; the D gene is possibly TRBD1 (5 bases). Germline CDR1 reads SGDLS; CDR2 reads YYNGEE. CDR3 length equals 15 residues. CDR3 amino acids: CASSRQFSGANGLTF. CDR3 nucleotide sequence: TGTGCCAGCAGCAGACAGTTCTCTGGGGCCAACGGCCTGACTTTC. Variable domain in full (rest from reference TRBV9 and TRBJ2-6): DSGVTQTPKHLITATGQRVTLRCSPRSGDLSVYWYQQSLDQGLQFLIQYYNGEERAKGNILERFSAQQFPDLHSELNLSSLELGDSALYFCASSRQFSGANGLTFGAGSRLTVL.

This clone was found a few times. V is TRBV28 and J is TRBJ1-3; D gene uncertain. The V gene lost 5 bases and the J gene lost 0 bases, with 14 bases spanning the gap. Germline V gene data show CDR1 as MDHEN and CDR2 as SYDVKM. The CDR3 consists of 16 residues. This CDR3 reads CASSGRRILSGNTIYF. The CDR3 DNA reads TGTGCCAGCAGTGGGAGACGGATTCTCTCTGGAAACACCATATATTTT.

J is TRBJ2-5 and V is TRBV2, with 10 bases that match TRBD2. CDR1 SNHLY and CDR2 FYNNEI come from the germline V gene. The CDR3 runs 14 residues. Germline trimming cut 5 bases from V and 5 bases from J; bases unmatched to any gene: 5. CDR3 sequence reads: CASSSGRASETQYF. The DNA for the CDR3 is TGTGCCAGCAGTAGCGGGAGGGCTAGTGAGACCCAGTACTTC.